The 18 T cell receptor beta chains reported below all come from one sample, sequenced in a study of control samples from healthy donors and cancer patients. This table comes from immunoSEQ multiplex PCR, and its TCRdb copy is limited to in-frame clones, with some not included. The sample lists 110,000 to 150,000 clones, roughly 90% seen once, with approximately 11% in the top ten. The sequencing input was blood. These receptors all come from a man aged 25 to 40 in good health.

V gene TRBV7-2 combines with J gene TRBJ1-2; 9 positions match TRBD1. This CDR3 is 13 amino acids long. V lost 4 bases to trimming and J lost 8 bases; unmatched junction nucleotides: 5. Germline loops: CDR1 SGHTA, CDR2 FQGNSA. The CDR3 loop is CASSSGQGGGYTF. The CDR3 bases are TGTGCCAGCAGCTCGGGACAGGGAGGGGGCTACACCTTC.

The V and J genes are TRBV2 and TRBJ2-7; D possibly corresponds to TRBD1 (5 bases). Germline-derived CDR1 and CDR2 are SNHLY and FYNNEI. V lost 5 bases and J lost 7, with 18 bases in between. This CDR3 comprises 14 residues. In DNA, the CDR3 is TGTGCCAGCAGTAACGGCCCAGGGTGGTCGGAGCAGTACTTC. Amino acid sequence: CASSNGPGWSEQYF.

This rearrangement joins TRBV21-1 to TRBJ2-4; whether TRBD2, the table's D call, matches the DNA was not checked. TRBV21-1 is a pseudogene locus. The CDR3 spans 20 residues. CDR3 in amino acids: CALKYDKGGRACGAKNIQYF. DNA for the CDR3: TGTGCCCTAAAGTACGACAAGGGCGGGAGGGCGTGTGGGGCCAAAAACATTCAGTACTTC.

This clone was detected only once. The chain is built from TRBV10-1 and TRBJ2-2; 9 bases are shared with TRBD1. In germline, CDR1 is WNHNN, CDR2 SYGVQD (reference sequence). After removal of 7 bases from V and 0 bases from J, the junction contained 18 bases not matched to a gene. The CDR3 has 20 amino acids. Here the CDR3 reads CASMGQGYIIRLSNTGELFF. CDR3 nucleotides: TGCGCCAGCATGGGACAGGGATACATAATCCGACTTTCGAACACCGGGGAGCTGTTTTTT.

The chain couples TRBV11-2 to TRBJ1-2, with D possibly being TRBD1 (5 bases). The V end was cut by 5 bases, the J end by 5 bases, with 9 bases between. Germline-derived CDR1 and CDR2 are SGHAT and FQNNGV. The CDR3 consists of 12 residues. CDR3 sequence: CASSEGRYGYTF. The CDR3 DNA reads TGTGCCAGCAGCGAGGGACGGTATGGCTACACCTTC.

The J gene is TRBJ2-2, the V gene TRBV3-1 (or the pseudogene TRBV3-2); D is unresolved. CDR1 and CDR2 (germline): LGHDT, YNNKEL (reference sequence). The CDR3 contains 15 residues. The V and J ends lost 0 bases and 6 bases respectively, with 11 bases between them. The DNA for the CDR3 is TGTGCCAGCAGCCAAGATACAACCCGGGCCGGGGAGCTGTTTTTT. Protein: CASSQDTTRAGELFF.

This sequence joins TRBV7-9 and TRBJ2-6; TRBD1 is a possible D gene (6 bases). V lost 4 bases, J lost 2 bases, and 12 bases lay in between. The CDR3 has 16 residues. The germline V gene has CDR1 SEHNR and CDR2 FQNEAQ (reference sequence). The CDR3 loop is CASSWQGLAGANVLTF. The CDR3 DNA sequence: TGTGCCAGCAGCTGGCAGGGGCTTGCTGGGGCCAACGTCCTGACTTTC.

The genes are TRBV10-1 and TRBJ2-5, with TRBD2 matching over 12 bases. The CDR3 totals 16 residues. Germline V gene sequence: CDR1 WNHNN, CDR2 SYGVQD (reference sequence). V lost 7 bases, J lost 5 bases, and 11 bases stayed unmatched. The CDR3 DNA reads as TGCGCCAGCAATCAAAGGACTAGCGGGGAGGAGGAGACCCAGTACTTC. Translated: CASNQRTSGEEETQYF.

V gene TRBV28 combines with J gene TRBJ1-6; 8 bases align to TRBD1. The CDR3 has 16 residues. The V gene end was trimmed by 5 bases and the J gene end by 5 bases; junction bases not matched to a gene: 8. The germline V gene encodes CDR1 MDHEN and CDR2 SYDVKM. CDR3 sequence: CASSPQGQANNSPLHF. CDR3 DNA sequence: TGTGCCAGCAGTCCGCAGGGACAGGCAAATAATTCACCCCTCCACTTT.

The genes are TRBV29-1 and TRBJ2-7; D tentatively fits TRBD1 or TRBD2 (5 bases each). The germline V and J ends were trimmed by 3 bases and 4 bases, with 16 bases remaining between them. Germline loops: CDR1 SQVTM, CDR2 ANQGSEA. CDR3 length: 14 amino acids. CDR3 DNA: TGCAGCGTTGATGAGGGGCTCGGGCCATACGAGCAGTACTTC. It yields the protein CSVDEGLGPYEQYF.

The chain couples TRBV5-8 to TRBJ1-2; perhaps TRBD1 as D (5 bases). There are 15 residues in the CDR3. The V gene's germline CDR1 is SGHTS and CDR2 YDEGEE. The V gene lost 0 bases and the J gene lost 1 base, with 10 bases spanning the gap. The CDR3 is CASSLDAGINYGYTF. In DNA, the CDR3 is TGTGCCAGCAGCTTGGACGCAGGGATTAACTATGGCTACACCTTC.

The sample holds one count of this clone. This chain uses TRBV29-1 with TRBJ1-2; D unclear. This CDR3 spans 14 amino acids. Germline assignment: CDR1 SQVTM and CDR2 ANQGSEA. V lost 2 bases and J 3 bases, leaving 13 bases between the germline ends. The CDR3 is CSVESWSYYYGYTF. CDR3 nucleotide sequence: TGCAGCGTTGAATCCTGGAGCTACTACTATGGCTACACCTTC.

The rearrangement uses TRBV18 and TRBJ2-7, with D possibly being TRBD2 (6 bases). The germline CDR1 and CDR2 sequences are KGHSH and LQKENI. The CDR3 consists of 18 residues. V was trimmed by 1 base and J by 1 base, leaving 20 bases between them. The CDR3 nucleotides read TGTGCCAGCTCACCACTACCGGGCCGGGGGACTCCTTCCTACGAGCAGTACTTC. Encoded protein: CASSPLPGRGTPSYEQYF.

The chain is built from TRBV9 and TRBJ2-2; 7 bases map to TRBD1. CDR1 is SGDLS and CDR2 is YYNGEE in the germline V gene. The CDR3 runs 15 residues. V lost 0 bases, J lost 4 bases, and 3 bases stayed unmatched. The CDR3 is CASSVVPGGTGELFF. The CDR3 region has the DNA TGTGCCAGCAGCGTAGTCCCAGGGGGCACCGGGGAGCTGTTTTTT.

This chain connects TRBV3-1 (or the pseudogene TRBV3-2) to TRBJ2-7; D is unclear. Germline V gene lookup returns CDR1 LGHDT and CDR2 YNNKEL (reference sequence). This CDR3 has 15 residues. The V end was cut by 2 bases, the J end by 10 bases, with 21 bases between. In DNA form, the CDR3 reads TGTGCCAGCAGCCAATTTGGTACAGTGGGTTTAGATCAGTACTTC. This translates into CASSQFGTVGLDQYF.

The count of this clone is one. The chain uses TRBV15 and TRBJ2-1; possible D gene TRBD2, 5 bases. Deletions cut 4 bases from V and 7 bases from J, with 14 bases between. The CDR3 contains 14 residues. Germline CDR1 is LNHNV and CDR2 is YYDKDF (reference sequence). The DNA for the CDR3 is TGTGCCACCAGCATACTAACTAGTGCGAATGAGCAGTTCTTC. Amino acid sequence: CATSILTSANEQFF.

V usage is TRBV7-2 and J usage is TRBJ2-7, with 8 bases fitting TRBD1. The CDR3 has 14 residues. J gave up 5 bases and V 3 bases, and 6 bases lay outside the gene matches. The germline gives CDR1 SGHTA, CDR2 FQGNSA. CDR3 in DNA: TGTGCCAGCAGCTTGCGGACAGGGAGCCACGAGCAGTACTTC. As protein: CASSLRTGSHEQYF.

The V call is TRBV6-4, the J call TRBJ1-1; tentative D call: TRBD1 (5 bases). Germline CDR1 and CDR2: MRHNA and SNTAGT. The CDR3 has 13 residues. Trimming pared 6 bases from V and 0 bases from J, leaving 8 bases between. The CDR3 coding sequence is TGTGCCAGCAGACGGGACTTGAACACTGAAGCTTTCTTT. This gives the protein CASRRDLNTEAFF.